This is a list of T cell receptor beta chains from one sample in a study of beta chain features in type 1 diabetes. TCRdb keeps only in-frame clones here, not all; method: immunoSEQ multiplex PCR. The repertoire consists of hundreds of thousands of clones, with around 15% occurring once and the leading ten covering approximately 0.042%. The sample taken for sequencing was naive CD4+ T cells from blood. All receptors derive from a man aged 18 to 35 with type 1 diabetes. Both conserved end residues are part of each CDR3. D genes are given only for firm matches. Size tells how often a clone was seen (once, few, many) or the class of an expanded clone, and some rows leave it out.

TRBJ2-1 | TRBV29-1 | NA | TRBD2 | CSVGPLAGRYNEQFF | TGCAGCGTCGGCCCACTAGCGGGGCGTTACAATGAGCAGTTCTTC
TRBJ2-5 | TRBV9 | NA | TRBD2 | CASSVFGGGTQETQYF | TGTGCCAGCAGCGTATTCGGCGGGGGGACTCAAGAGACCCAGTACTTC
TRBJ2-7 | TRBV5-1 | NA | NA | CASSSQAAKTTVQYF | TGCGCCAGCAGCTCCCAGGCGGCAAAAACTACGGTGCAGTACTTC
TRBJ1-1 | TRBV30 | few | TRBD1 | CAWTGQGGTEAFF | TGTGCCTGGACCGGACAGGGGGGGACTGAAGCTTTCTTT
TRBJ2-1 | TRBV9 | NA | TRBD2 | CASSVGTSGLGEQFF | TGTGCCAGCAGCGTTGGGACTAGCGGTTTAGGGGAGCAGTTCTTC
TRBJ1-2 | TRBV4-3 | NA | NA | CASSQGWGDYGYTF | TGCGCCAGCAGCCAAGGTTGGGGAGATTACGGCTACACCTTC
TRBJ2-3 | TRBV20-1 | few | NA | CSATYTDTQYF | TGCAGTGCCACGTACACAGATACGCAGTATTTT
TRBJ2-7 | TRBV18 | NA | NA | CASSPPVQSNPYEQYF | TGTGCCAGCTCACCACCGGTACAAAGCAACCCCTACGAGCAGTACTTC
TRBJ1-1 | TRBV30 | NA | NA | CAWNREYTEAFF | TGTGCCTGGAACAGGGAGTACACTGAAGCTTTCTTT
TRBJ1-2 | TRBV2 | few | TRBD1 | CASSETGVVFGYTF | TGTGCCAGCAGTGAGACAGGGGTGGTCTTTGGCTACACCTTC
TRBJ2-1 | TRBV12-5 | few | NA | CASGPQGEPYNEQFF | TGTGCTAGTGGTCCCCAGGGTGAGCCCTACAATGAGCAGTTCTTC
TRBJ2-6 | TRBV6-6 | few | TRBD1 | CASATGRGANVLTF | TGTGCCAGCGCGACAGGGCGTGGGGCCAACGTCCTGACTTTC
TRBJ2-2 | TRBV7-2 | few | TRBD2 | CASRLVGSGRAGELFF | TGTGCCAGCAGGCTAGTAGGTAGCGGGAGAGCCGGGGAGCTGTTTTTT
TRBJ2-1 | TRBV5-1 | NA | NA | CASSFGTLSNRGQFF | TGCGCCAGCAGCTTTGGGACCCTAAGTAATCGTGGGCAGTTCTTC
TRBJ2-7 | TRBV20-1 | few | NA | CSARDNYEQYF | TGCAGTGCTAGGGACAACTACGAGCAGTACTTC
TRBJ2-2 | TRBV5-1 | NA | NA | CASSSTGISGELFF | TGCGCCAGCAGCTCCACAGGGATTTCCGGGGAGCTGTTTTTT
TRBJ2-6 | TRBV9 | few | NA | CASSVYILSGANVLTF | TGTGCCAGCAGCGTATACATCCTCTCTGGGGCCAACGTCCTGACTTTC
TRBJ2-7 | TRBV28 | NA | TRBD1 | CASSLATTTGGYEQYF | TGTGCCAGCAGTTTGGCCACGACGACAGGGGGCTACGAGCAGTACTTC
TRBJ1-2 | TRBV7-9 | NA | NA | CASSSLDGYTF | TGTGCCAGCAGCTCTCTGGATGGCTACACCTTC
TRBJ2-7 | TRBV19 | NA | NA | CASSRGNEQYF | TGTGCCAGTAGTCGGGGGAACGAGCAGTACTTC
TRBJ2-5 | TRBV18 | NA | NA | CASSPQFNLVGETQYF | TGTGCCAGCTCACCCCAATTCAATCTAGTAGGCGAGACCCAGTACTTC
TRBJ1-2 | TRBV28 | NA | TRBD1 | CASSFWDRVLRHYGYTF | TGTGCCAGCAGTTTCTGGGACAGGGTGCTACGACACTATGGCTACACCTTC
TRBJ1-2 | TRBV7-2 | NA | NA | CASSLGPGAYGYTF | TGTGCCAGCAGCTTAGGACCGGGGGCTTATGGCTACACCTTC
TRBJ1-2 | TRBV28 | few | NA | CASSPPGYTF | TGTGCCAGCAGTCCCCCAGGCTACACCTTC
TRBJ1-1 | TRBV9 | few | NA | CASSAYSLNTEAFF | TGTGCCAGCAGCGCCTACAGCTTGAACACTGAAGCTTTCTTT
TRBJ2-1 | TRBV2 | NA | NA | CASSPLAPSNEQFF | TGTGCCAGCAGTCCTCTAGCACCTTCCAATGAGCAGTTCTTC
TRBJ2-5 | TRBV7-2 | NA | NA | CASSQDYRETQYF | TGTGCCAGCAGCCAGGACTACCGGGAGACCCAGTACTTC
TRBJ1-4 | TRBV28 | few | NA | CASSLLVYEKLFF | TGTGCCAGCAGTTTATTGGTGTATGAAAAACTGTTTTTT
TRBJ2-3 | TRBV6-1 | NA | NA | CASSEAHGRTDTQYF | TGTGCCAGCAGTGAAGCGCACGGCAGAACAGATACGCAGTATTTT
TRBJ1-4 | TRBV9 | few | NA | CASSVWDSTNEKLFF | TGTGCCAGCAGCGTATGGGACTCAACTAATGAAAAACTGTTTTTT
TRBJ2-7 | TRBV23-1 | NA | NA | CASSQAQELHTYEQYF | TGCGCCAGCAGTCAAGCTCAGGAACTTCATACCTACGAGCAGTACTTC
TRBJ2-1 | TRBV7-2 | few | TRBD2 | CASSYAAGGNMLDEQFF | TGTGCCAGCAGCTATGCGGCGGGGGGTAACATGTTGGATGAGCAGTTCTTC